Each of the 22 T cell receptor beta chains below was sequenced from the same sample in a study of T cells after yellow fever vaccination. Each CDR3 protein is one row after TCRdb ran MiXCR on the 5' RACE reads. The sample holds 300,000 to 450,000 distinct CDR3 sequences, roughly 8.4% seen once. The sample here was PBMCs, taken more than 35 days after the first yellow fever vaccination. The receptors derive from a man younger than 35 who received the YFV17D yellow fever vaccine.

This clonotype came up many times. The V and J genes are TRBV7-2 and TRBJ2-1, with TRBD2 matching over 13 bases. The CDR3 loop spans 15 amino acids. Germline V gives CDR1 SGHTA, CDR2 FQGNSA. V shed 5 bases, J shed 4 bases, and the junction held 2 bases outside the gene matches. The CDR3 sequence: CASSRTSGGYNEQFF. In DNA, the CDR3 is TGTGCCAGCAGCCGGACTAGCGGGGGTTACAATGAGCAGTTCTTC.

The V gene is TRBV9, the J gene TRBJ2-1; 7 bases agree with TRBD1. Germline CDR1 is SGDLS and CDR2 is YYNGEE. The V and J ends lost 3 bases and 4 bases, in that order; junction bases with no gene match: 7. The CDR3 has 15 amino acids. The CDR3 sequence is CASSAGQAGYNEQFF. The CDR3 coding sequence is TGTGCCAGCAGCGCCGGACAGGCCGGATACAATGAGCAGTTCTTC.

This clonotype was counted a few times. The rearrangement joins TRBV20-1 to TRBJ2-1; no clear D. CDR1 and CDR2 (germline): DFQATT, SNEGSKA (reference sequence). V was clipped by 6 bases and J by 4 bases, with 10 bases between them. The CDR3 extends over 12 amino acids. The CDR3 region has the DNA TGCAGTGCCCGCCCCATTTACAATGAGCAGTTCTTC. It translates to CSARPIYNEQFF.

V usage is TRBV12-3 or TRBV12-4 and J usage is TRBJ1-6; D uncertain. The CDR3 totals 14 residues. Trimming cost V 2 bases and J 9 bases, with 11 bases left between them. For the CDR3, the DNA is TGTGCCAGCAGTTTAAGGGAGGCTGGTTCACCCCTCCACTTT. Protein: CASSLREAGSPLHF.

V gene TRBV7-2 combines with J gene TRBJ2-5; D remains unclear. V lost 1 base and J lost 4, with 10 bases in between. In germline, CDR1 is SGHTA, CDR2 FQGNSA. The CDR3 is made up of 14 amino acids. For the CDR3, the DNA is TGTGCCAGCAGCTTAGGTTACAGCCGAGAGACCCAGTACTTC. Its protein is CASSLGYSRETQYF. The whole variable domain, filled in from reference TRBV7-2 and TRBJ2-5, reads GAGVSQSPSNKVTEKGKDVELRCDPISGHTALYWYRQSLGQGLEFLIYFQGNSAPDKSGLPSDRFSAERTGGSVSTLTIQRTQQEDSAVYLCASSLGYSRETQYFGPGTRLLVL.

This clonotype was observed at least ten times. The rearrangement joins TRBV18 to TRBJ2-3; TRBD2 might be the D (6 bases). The CDR3 loop spans 15 amino acids. The V end was cut by 0 bases, the J end by 5 bases, with 12 bases between. The germline V gene encodes CDR1 KGHSH and CDR2 LQKENI. CDR3 sequence: CASSPPAGRIDTQYF. The CDR3 DNA is TGTGCCAGCTCACCACCGGCGGGGCGGATAGATACGCAGTATTTT.

In this sample, this clonotype turned up a few times. The chain recombines TRBV6-2 or TRBV6-3 with TRBJ2-3; 8 bases line up with TRBD1. The CDR3 is 13 amino acids. Germline assignment: CDR1 MNHEY and CDR2 SVGEGT. Trimming took 6 bases from V and 9 from J; bases not matched to a gene: 8. Written as DNA, the CDR3 is TGTGCCAGCAGCGACCCCAGGGGGCGCACGCAGTATTTT. Protein product: CASSDPRGRTQYF.

The chain employs TRBV3-1 and TRBJ1-1; D unclear. The CDR3 extends over 13 amino acids. Germline V gene sequence: CDR1 LGHDT, CDR2 YNNKEL (reference sequence). V shed 1 base and J shed 3 bases, with 6 bases lying between them. CDR3 loop: CASSQVMYTEAFF. DNA for the CDR3: TGTGCCAGCAGCCAAGTTATGTACACTGAAGCTTTCTTT.

This clonotype has only a few counts. The genes are TRBV5-4 and TRBJ2-7, with D possibly matching TRBD1 (6 bases). The CDR3 runs to 13 residues. Germline values: CDR1 SGHNT, CDR2 YYREEE (reference sequence). With 3 bases removed from V and 5 bases from J, the gap between germline ends came to 12 bases. CDR3 amino acids: CASSSGVENEQYV. The CDR3 DNA reads TGTGCCAGCAGCTCAGGGGTGGAGAACGAGCAGTACGTC.

At least ten counts were recorded for this clonotype. This chain connects TRBV7-9 to TRBJ1-1; no reliable D call. The V gene's germline CDR1 is SEHNR and CDR2 FQNEAQ (reference sequence). The CDR3 has 14 residues. V was cut by 1 base and J by 1 base, with 7 bases left in between. CDR3 sequence: CASSLVGRNTEAFF. The CDR3 DNA reads TGTGCCAGCAGCTTAGTGGGTAGGAACACTGAAGCTTTCTTT. The whole variable domain, filled in from reference TRBV7-9 and TRBJ1-1, reads DTGVSQNPRHKITKRGQNVTFRCDPISEHNRLYWYRQTLGQGPEFLTYFQNEAQLEKSRLLSDRFSAERPKGSFSTLEIQRTEQGDSAMYLCASSLVGRNTEAFFGQGTRLTVV.

This clonotype was counted a few times. The chain recombines TRBV4-2 with TRBJ2-1; TRBD2 matches 11 bases. The CDR3 spans 16 residues. Losses at the gene ends were 4 bases for V and 8 bases for J; bases not matched to a gene: 10. From germline, CDR1 is LGHNA and CDR2 YNFKEQ. For the CDR3, the DNA is TGTGCCAGCAGCCCTTACACTAGCGGGGGAGAGGATGAGCAGTTCTTC. Its protein product is CASSPYTSGGEDEQFF.

This chain uses TRBV11-1 with TRBJ2-7, with D perhaps TRBD2 (6 bases). V lost 0 bases and J 4 bases, leaving 13 bases between the germline ends. The CDR3 has 15 residues. Per the germline V gene, CDR1 is SGHAT and CDR2 is FQDESV (reference sequence). The CDR3 sequence: CASSLADYLPYEQYV. CDR3 DNA sequence: TGTGCCAGCAGCTTAGCGGACTACCTTCCGTACGAGCAGTACGTC.

The rearrangement links TRBV5-4 to TRBJ2-7, with 14 bases matching TRBD2. Germline V gene data show CDR1 as SGHNT and CDR2 as YYREEE (reference sequence). CDR3 length equals 15 residues. The trim removed 5 bases at V and 4 bases at J, leaving 5 bases unmatched. The CDR3 reads CASSSGTSGGYEQYF. In DNA, the CDR3 is TGTGCCAGCAGTTCCGGGACTAGCGGGGGATACGAGCAGTACTTC.

This clonotype has ten or more counts. V is TRBV11-3 and J is TRBJ2-5, with D hard to call. V gave up 1 base and J gave up 5 bases, with 8 bases separating them. Germline CDR1 is SGHNT and CDR2 is YENEEA. The CDR3 totals 13 residues. The CDR3 region has the DNA TGTGCCAGCAGCTTAGGGGGTTTGGAGACCCAGTACTTC. This translates into CASSLGGLETQYF.

This clonotype was seen only a few times. The gene calls are TRBV12-3 or TRBV12-4 and TRBJ2-3, with TRBD2 identical over 8 bases. The trim removed 6 bases at V and 1 base at J, leaving 6 bases unmatched. This CDR3 contains 15 residues. CDR3 sequence reads: CASRLGTRGTDTQYF. The CDR3 coding sequence is TGTGCCAGCAGGCTCGGGACTAGAGGCACAGATACGCAGTATTTT.

In this sample, this clonotype turned up many times. This sequence joins TRBV18 and TRBJ2-7; 10 bases map to TRBD1. This CDR3 is built from 14 residues. CDR1 KGHSH and CDR2 LQKENI come from the germline V gene. Germline trimming cut 3 bases from V and 3 bases from J; bases unmatched to any gene: 2. The CDR3 nucleotides are TGTGCCAGCTCACCTGGGGACAGGGGCTACGAGCAGTACTTC. Its translation: CASSPGDRGYEQYF.

The V and J genes are TRBV6-5 and TRBJ1-3; the D gene is possibly TRBD1 (5 bases). The germline V gene has CDR1 MNHEY and CDR2 SVGAGI. This CDR3 contains 15 residues. Trimming shortened V by 6 bases and J by 0 bases, and 12 bases separated the two germline ends. CDR3 region: CASSRGGSSGNTIYF. CDR3 DNA sequence: TGTGCCAGCAGCCGGGGGGGAAGCTCTGGAAACACCATATATTTT.

Worth noting for this clonotype: One end of the junction varies from germline; a read error may be responsible. The genes are TRBV20-1 and TRBJ2-5; 10 nucleotides line up with TRBD2. CDR3 length equals 18 residues. Germline values: CDR1 DFQATT, CDR2 SNEGSKA (reference sequence). This CDR3 reads CCARDLASGGQYQETQYF. The CDR3 DNA sequence: TGCTGTGCTAGAGATCTGGCTAGCGGGGGTCAGTACCAAGAGACCCAGTACTTC.

In its sample, this clonotype was seen many times. The gene calls are TRBV5-1 and TRBJ2-3; weak D call: TRBD1 (5 bases). Germline CDR1 reads SGHRS; CDR2 reads YFSETQ. The CDR3 loop spans 15 amino acids. Between the trimmed V and J ends, which lost 1 base and 4 bases, there was a span of 13 bases. Here the CDR3 reads CASSLLQAVADTQYF. The CDR3 region has the DNA TGCGCCAGCAGCTTGCTACAGGCGGTAGCAGATACGCAGTATTTT.

In this sample, this clonotype turned up a few times. This rearrangement joins TRBV15 to TRBJ1-2, with 11 bases fitting TRBD1. Germline V gene sequence: CDR1 LNHNV, CDR2 YYDKDF (reference sequence). This CDR3 spans 15 amino acids. J was trimmed by 8 bases and V by 5 bases; bases with no gene match: 10. CDR3 nucleotide sequence: TGTGCCACCAGCGAAGGCCGGGACAGGGGGAACGGCTACACCTTC. It translates to CATSEGRDRGNGYTF.

This clonotype was recorded a few times. The J gene is TRBJ1-4, the V gene TRBV5-1; TRBD1 matches 8 bases. Germline V lookup: CDR1 SGHRS, CDR2 YFSETQ. Losses at the gene ends were 3 bases for V and 4 bases for J; bases not matched to a gene: 11. There are 17 residues in the CDR3. CDR3 nucleotides: TGCGCCAGCAGCTCCCGAGGCGGACAGGGCTATAATGAAAAACTGTTTTTT. Translating gives CASSSRGGQGYNEKLFF.

The chain carries TRBV18 and TRBJ1-6, with D maybe TRBD1 (5 bases). Germline CDR1 is KGHSH and CDR2 is LQKENI. Trimming shortened V by 5 bases and J by 7 bases, and 12 bases separated the two germline ends. The CDR3 runs 14 residues. For the CDR3, the DNA is TGTGCCAGCTCAGTGGGGGGTGAAAATTCACCCCTCCACTTT. Translating it yields CASSVGGENSPLHF.